This TCR beta chain is from a study of T cell responses to AZD1222 COVID-19 vaccine. About this clone itself: The antigen is undetermined.

Sequencing used immunoSEQ multiplex PCR; TCRdb keeps in-frame clones, though not all of them. Here the sample spans about 100,000 clones, 65% to 90% being singletons. CDR1 SGHDT and CDR2 YYEEEE come from the germline V gene. Trimming shortened V by 2 bases and J by 5 bases, and 10 bases separated the two germline ends. The CDR3 consists of 13 residues. Study-wide results and caveats: Of the AZD1222 recipients, only six were seropositive at baseline. White British people made up most donors, females outnumbered males, and clonal diversity was possibly underestimated. Dominant at 160-218 and 743-854, vaccine-associated CD4 TCRs also spanned spike. Nearly half of the spike-specific TCRs reportedly recognize variant regions that carry no mutations.

The rearrangement uses TRBV5-6 and TRBJ2-5, with unresolved D. Sequenced material: peripheral blood, taken on day 0 of AZD1222 vaccination. This sequence originates from an adult in good health. CDR3 nucleotide sequence: TGTGCCAGCAGCTTCATAGGGCACGAGACCCAGTACTTC. Translated: CASSFIGHETQYF.